This T cell receptor (beta chain) emerged from a study of cytomegalovirus exposure and HLA in healthy donors. At the level of the study: Earlier sequencing of approximately 180 million T cells yielded 95 million to 120 million unique TCR beta sequences. Genetic ancestry analysis placed about 84% of the approximately 390 donors that were genotyped in the Caucasian-associated cluster.

Study-level results: Reported findings show TCR beta sequences accurately forecast HLA-A and HLA-B alleles in most subjects.

Deletions cut 6 bases from V and 7 bases from J, with 18 bases between. Per the germline V gene, CDR1 is SQVTM and CDR2 is ANQGSEA. The CDR3 runs to 13 residues. Note on this clone: The antigen is undetermined.

The PCR had 60 Vbeta and 13 Jbeta primers. This table comes from immunoSEQ multiplex PCR, and its TCRdb copy is limited to in-frame clones, with some not included. This table has 130,000 to 150,000 clones, 75% to 80% appearing once. This sequence originates from a woman between 25 and 40 years old in good health and CMV-seronegative. This chain uses TRBV29-1 with TRBJ1-1, with D possibly TRBD1 on 5 matching bases. Sequencing used PBMCs. CDR3 DNA: TGCAGCGTCTATCCGGGGGATAAGGGTGAAGCTTTCTTT. Translated: CSVYPGDKGEAFF.